This T cell receptor (beta chain) emerged from a study of human T cells and chemical hapten exposure. This CDR3 contains 16 residues. Germline CDR1 is DFQATT and CDR2 is SNEGSKA (reference sequence). Trimming at V came to 6 bases and at J to 0 bases, leaving 8 bases not matched to a gene. Only one count was recorded for this clonotype. TCRdb reanalysed the RACE reads using MiXCR and keeps one entry per CDR3 protein. The sample lists 150,000 to 200,000 distinct CDR3 sequences, 24% occurring once. Time point denoted: patch test 3, about 24 weeks after DPC sensitization. As for treatment: therapeutic diphenylcyclopropenone sensitization with weekly scalp DPC.

The chain has TRBV20-1 and TRBJ2-7; 13 nucleotides match TRBD2. This TCR came from a woman between 40 and 55 years old with alopecia areata. Some clones in this sample may be carry-over from other donors' samples. This specimen was whole blood, taken in connection with sensitization to the hapten diphenylcyclopropenone (DPC). The CDR3 region is CSALGLAGCRSYEQYF. The CDR3 DNA follows: TGCAGTGCCTTGGGACTAGCGGGATGCCGCTCCTACGAGCAGTACTTC.